Sequencing of this TCR beta chain was carried out in a study of shared clonotypes between healthy human individuals. The germline V gene has CDR1 MNHEY and CDR2 SVGAGI. The CDR3 is made up of 15 amino acids. Trimming cost V 3 bases and J 7 bases; bases outside gene matches: 6. TCRdb keeps only in-frame clones here, not all; method: immunoSEQ multiplex PCR. The sample lists roughly 1,600,000 clones, 97% to 99% occurring once. This TCR was sampled from a young man in good health. Sequenced input: naive CD4+ T cells sorted from blood. The sample's subset: CD45RA+ positively selected. This chain connects TRBV6-5 to TRBJ2-1; TRBD2 matches at 10 bases. The CDR3 here is CASSYSGLATNEQFF. CDR3 nucleotides: TGTGCCAGCAGTTATTCGGGACTAGCGACGAATGAGCAGTTCTTC.